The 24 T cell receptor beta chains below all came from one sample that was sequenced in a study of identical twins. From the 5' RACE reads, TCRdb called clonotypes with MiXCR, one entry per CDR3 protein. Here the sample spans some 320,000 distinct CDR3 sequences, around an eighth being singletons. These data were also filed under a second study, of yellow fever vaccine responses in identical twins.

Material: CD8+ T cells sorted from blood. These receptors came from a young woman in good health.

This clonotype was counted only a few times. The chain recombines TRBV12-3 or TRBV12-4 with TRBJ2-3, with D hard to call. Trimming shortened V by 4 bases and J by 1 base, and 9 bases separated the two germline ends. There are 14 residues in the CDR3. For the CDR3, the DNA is TGTGCCAGCAGTTCCTTTGGGGGCACAGATACGCAGTATTTT. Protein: CASSSFGGTDTQYF.

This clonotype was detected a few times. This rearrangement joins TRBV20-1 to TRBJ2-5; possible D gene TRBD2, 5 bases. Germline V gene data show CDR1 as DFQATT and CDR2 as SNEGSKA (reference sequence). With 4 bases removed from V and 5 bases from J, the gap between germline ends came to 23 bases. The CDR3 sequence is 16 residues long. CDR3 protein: CSAIDYEGEGWETQYF. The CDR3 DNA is TGCAGTGCTATTGACTATGAGGGAGAAGGGTGGGAGACCCAGTACTTC.

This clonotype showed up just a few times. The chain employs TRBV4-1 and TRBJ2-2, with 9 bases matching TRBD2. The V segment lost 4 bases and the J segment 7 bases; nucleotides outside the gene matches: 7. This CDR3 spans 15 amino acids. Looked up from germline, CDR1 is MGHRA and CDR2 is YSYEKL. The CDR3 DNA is TGCGCCAGCAGCCTGGGTGGAGCGGGGGGCGGGGAGCTGTTTTTT. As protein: CASSLGGAGGGELFF.

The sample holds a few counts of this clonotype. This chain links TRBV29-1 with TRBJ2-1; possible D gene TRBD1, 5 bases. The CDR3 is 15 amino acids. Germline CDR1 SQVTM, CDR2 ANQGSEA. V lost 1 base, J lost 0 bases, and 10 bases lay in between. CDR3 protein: CSVEGYRSSYNEQFF. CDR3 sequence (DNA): TGCAGCGTTGAAGGGTACAGGAGCTCCTACAATGAGCAGTTCTTC.

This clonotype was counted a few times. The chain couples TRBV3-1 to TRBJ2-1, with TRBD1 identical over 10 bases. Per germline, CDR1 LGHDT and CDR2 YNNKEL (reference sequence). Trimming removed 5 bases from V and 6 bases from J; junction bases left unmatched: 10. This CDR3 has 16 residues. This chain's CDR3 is CASSTYGQGDSNEQFF. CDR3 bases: TGTGCCAGCAGCACTTACGGACAGGGGGATTCCAATGAGCAGTTCTTC.

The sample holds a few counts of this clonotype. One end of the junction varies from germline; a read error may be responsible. CDR3 sequence: CASSFTSGRTYNEQIF. CDR3 nucleotide sequence: TGTGCCAGCAGCTTCACAAGCGGGAGGACCTACAATGAGCAGATCTTC. This rearrangement joins TRBV7-7 to TRBJ2-1, with TRBD2 matching over 9 bases. Germline V gives CDR1 SSHAT, CDR2 FNYEAQ (reference sequence). CDR3 size: 16 residues.

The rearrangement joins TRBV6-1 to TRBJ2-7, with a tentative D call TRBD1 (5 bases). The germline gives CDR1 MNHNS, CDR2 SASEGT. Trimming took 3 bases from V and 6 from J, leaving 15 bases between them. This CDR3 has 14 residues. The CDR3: CASSDDSLGVEQYF. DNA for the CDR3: TGTGCCAGCAGTGATGACAGTTTAGGGGTCGAGCAGTACTTC.

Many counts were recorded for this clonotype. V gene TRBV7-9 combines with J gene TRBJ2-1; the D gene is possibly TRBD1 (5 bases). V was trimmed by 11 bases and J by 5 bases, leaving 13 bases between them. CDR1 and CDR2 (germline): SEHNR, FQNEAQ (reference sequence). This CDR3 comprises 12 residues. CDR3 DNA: TGTGCCCCTATGGGGCGCAACAATGAGCAGTTCTTC. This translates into CAPMGRNNEQFF.

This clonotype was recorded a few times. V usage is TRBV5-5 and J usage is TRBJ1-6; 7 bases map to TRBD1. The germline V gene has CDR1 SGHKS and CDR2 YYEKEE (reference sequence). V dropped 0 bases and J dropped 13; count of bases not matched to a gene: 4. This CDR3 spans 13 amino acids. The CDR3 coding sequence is TGTGCCAGCAGCTTGGGACAGGGCAATCCCCTCCACTTT. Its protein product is CASSLGQGNPLHF. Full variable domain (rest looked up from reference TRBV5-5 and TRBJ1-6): DAGVTQSPTHLIKTRGQQVTLRCSPISGHKSVSWYQQVLGQGPQFIFQYYEKEERGRGNFPDRFSARQFPNYSSELNVNALLLGDSALYLCASSLGQGNPLHFGNGTRLTVT.

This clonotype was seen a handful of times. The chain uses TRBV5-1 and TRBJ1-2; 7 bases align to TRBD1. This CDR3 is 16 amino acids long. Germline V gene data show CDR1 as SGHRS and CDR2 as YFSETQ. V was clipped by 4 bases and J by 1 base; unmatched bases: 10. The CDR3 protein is CASSDRDSFINYGYTF. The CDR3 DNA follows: TGCGCCAGCAGCGACCGGGACAGCTTTATTAACTATGGCTACACCTTC. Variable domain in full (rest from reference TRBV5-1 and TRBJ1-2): KAGVTQTPRYLIKTRGQQVTLSCSPISGHRSVSWYQQTPGQGLQFLFEYFSETQRNKGNFPGRFSGRQFSNSRSEMNVSTLELGDSALYLCASSDRDSFINYGYTFGSGTRLTVV.

CDR3 coding DNA: TGCGCCAGCAGCTTGAGCGGTGCAGGGGTTCTAAAGACTGAAGCTTTCTTT. This sequence encodes CASSLSGAGVLKTEAFF. The rearrangement links TRBV5-1 to TRBJ1-1; tentative D call: TRBD1 (6 bases). Trimming left V 1 base short and J 5 bases short, with 21 bases between. The CDR3 runs to 17 residues. The V gene's germline CDR1 is SGHRS and CDR2 YFSETQ.

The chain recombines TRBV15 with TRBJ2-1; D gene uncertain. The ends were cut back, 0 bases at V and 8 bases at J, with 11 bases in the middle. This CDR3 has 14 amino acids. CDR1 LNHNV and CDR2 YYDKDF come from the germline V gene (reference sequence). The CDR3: CATSRDRPYDEQFF. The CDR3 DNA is TGTGCCACCAGCAGAGATCGGCCATACGATGAGCAGTTCTTC.

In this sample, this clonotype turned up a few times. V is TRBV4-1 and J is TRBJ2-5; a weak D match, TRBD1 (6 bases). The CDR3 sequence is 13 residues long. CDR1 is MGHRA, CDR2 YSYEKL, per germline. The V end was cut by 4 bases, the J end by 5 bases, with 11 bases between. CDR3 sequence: CASSPDRPETQYF. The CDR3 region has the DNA TGCGCCAGCAGCCCGGACAGACCCGAGACCCAGTACTTC.

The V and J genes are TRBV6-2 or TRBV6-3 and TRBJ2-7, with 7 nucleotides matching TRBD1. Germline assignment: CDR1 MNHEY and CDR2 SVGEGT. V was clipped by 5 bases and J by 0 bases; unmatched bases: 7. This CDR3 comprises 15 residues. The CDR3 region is CASSGEQGSSYEQYF. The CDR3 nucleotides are TGTGCCAGCAGTGGGGAACAGGGGAGCTCCTACGAGCAGTACTTC.

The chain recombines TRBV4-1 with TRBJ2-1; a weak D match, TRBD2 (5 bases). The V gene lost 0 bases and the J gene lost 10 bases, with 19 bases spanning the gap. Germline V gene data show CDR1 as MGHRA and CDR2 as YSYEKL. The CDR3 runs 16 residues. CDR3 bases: TGCGCCAGCAGCCAAGAAGTCCCAGTACTAGTATGGGAGCAGTTCTTC. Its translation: CASSQEVPVLVWEQFF.

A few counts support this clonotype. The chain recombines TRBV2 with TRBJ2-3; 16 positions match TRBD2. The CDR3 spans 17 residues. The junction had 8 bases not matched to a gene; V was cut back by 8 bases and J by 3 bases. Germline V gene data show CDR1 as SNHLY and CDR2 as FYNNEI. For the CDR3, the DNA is TGTGCCAGCGCCGGGACTAGCGGGAGGGTTACGACAGATACGCAGTATTTT. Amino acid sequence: CASAGTSGRVTTDTQYF.

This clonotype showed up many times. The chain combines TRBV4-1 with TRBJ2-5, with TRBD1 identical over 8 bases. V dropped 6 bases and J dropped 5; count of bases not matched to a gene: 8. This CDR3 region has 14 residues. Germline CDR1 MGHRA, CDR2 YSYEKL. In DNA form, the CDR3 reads TGCGCCAGCAGGACGAGGACAGGGAGGGAGACCCAGTACTTC. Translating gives CASRTRTGRETQYF.

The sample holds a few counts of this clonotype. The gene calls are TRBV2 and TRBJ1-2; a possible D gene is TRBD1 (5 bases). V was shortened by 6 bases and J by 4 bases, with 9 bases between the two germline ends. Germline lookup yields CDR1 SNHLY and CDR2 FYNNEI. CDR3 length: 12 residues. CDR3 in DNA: TGTGCCAGCAGAGGGACGGCCTATGGCTACACCTTC. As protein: CASRGTAYGYTF.

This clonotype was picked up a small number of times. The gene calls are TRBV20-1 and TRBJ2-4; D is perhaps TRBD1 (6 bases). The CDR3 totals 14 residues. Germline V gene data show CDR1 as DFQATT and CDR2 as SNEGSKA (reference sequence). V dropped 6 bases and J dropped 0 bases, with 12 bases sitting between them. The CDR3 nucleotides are TGCAGTGCCAGGGACATTCTAGCCAAAAACATTCAGTACTTC. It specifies CSARDILAKNIQYF.

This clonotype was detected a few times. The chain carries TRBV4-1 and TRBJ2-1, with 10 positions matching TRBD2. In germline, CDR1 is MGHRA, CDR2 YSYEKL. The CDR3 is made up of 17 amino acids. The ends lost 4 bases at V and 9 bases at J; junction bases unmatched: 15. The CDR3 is CASSPRGSGGATVEQFF. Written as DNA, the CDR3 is TGCGCCAGCAGCCCCAGGGGGAGCGGGGGGGCCACGGTTGAGCAGTTCTTC.

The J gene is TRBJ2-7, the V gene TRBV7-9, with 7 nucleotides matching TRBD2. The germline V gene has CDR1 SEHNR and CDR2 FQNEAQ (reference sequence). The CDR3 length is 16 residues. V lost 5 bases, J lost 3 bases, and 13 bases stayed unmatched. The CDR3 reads CASSPRAGLADYEQYF. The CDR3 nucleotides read TGTGCCAGCAGCCCCCGGGCAGGCCTAGCGGACTACGAGCAGTACTTC. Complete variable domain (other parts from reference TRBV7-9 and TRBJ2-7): DTGVSQNPRHKITKRGQNVTFRCDPISEHNRLYWYRQTLGQGPEFLTYFQNEAQLEKSRLLSDRFSAERPKGSFSTLEIQRTEQGDSAMYLCASSPRAGLADYEQYFGPGTRLTVT.

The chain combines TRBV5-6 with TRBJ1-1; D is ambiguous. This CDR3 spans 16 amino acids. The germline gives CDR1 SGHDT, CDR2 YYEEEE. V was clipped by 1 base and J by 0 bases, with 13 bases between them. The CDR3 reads CASSLWASTMNTEAFF. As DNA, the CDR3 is TGTGCCAGCAGCTTGTGGGCCAGTACCATGAACACTGAAGCTTTCTTT.

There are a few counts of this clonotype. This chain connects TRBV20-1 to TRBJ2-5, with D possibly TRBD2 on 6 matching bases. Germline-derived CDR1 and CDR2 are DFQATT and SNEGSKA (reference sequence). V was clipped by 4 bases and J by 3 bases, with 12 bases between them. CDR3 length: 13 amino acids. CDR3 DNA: TGCAGTGCTATGGGGGGATTCGAAGAGACCCAGTACTTC. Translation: CSAMGGFEETQYF.

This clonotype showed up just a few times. In DNA form, the CDR3 reads TGCAGTGCTAGGCGGGGTGGTGCCCAGCATTTT. This codes for CSARRGGAQHF. The chain has TRBV20-1 and TRBJ1-5; D is undetermined. Germline V CDR1 and CDR2: DFQATT, SNEGSKA (reference sequence). CDR3 length: 11 amino acids. Trimming removed 3 bases at V and 11 bases at J, with 11 bases between.